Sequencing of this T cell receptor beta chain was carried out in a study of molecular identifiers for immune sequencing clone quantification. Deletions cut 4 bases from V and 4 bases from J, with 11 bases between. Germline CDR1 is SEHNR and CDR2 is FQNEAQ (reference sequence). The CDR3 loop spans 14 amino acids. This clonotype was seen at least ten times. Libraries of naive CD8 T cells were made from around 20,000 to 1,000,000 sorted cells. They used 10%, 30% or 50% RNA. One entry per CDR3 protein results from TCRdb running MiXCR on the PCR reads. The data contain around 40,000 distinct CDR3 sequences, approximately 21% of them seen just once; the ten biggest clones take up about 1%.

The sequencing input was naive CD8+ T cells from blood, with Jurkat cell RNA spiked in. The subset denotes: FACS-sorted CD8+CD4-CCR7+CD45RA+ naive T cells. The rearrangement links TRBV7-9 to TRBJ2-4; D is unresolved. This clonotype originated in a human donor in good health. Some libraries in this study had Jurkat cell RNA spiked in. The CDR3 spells CASSSQRKKNIQYF. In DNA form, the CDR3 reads TGTGCCAGCAGCTCCCAGCGTAAAAAAAACATTCAGTACTTC.